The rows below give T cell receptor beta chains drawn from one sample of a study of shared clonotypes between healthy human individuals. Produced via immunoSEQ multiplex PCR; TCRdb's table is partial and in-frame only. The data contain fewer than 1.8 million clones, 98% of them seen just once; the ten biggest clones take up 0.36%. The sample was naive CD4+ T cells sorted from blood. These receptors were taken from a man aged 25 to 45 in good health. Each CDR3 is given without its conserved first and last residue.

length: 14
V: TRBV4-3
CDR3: ASSQEGLASYNEQF

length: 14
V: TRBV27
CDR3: ASSLEPASLPYEQY

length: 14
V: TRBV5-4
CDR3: ASSLAGAPPTDTQY

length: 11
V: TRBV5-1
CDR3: ASSLVGSGEQF

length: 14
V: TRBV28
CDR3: ASSLWAGQGRETQY

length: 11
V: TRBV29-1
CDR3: SVVGSSYNEQF

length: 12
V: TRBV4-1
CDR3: ASSQDPGTYEQY

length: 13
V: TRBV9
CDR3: ASSLLGRGHNEQF

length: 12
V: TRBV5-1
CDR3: ASSLDRPTGELF

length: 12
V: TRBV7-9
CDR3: ASSLASGRGTQY

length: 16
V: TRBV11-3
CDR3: ASSQERETGALVHEQY

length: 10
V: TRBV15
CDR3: ATSRNTGELF

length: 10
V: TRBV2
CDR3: ASSAGSYEQY

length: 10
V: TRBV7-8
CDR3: ASSLEVAGQY

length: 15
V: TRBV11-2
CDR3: ASRLVGGLMGFEKLF

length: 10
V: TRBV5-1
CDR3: ATSEPAGEQY

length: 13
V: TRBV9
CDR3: ASSVTGVSGNTIY

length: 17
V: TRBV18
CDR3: ASSPLGTSGTGNTGELF

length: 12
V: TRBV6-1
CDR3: ASRAGMLNTEAF

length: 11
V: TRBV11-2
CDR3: ASSLAGREQRT

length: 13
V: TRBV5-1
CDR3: ASSQGRALTGELF

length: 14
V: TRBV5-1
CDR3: ASSPGTSGRGYEQY

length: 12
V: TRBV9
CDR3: ASSVASTSYEQY

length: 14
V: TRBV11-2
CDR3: ASSSAGGSYTGELF

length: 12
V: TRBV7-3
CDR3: ASSHRHLTDTQY

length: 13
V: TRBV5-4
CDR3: ASSLGSLANYGYT

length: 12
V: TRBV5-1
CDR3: ASSLVTRSGELF

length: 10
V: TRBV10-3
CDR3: AAGQSNYGYT

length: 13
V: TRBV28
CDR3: ASSFFDSYNTEAF

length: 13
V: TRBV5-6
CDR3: ASNLVGRNTGELF

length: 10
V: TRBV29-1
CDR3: SASGGRYEQY

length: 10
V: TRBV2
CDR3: ASGQGRYEQY

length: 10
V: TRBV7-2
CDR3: ASSLFGNEQF

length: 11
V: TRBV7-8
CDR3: ASSLAEGDEQY

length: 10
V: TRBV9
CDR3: ASSVSQETQY

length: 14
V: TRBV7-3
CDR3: ASSLGGTGAENIQY

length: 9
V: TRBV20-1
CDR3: SAPRRFIQY

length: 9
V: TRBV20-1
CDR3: SAPRPNEQF

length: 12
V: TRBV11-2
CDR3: ASSTRQGGETQY

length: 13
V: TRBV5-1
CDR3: ASSLDPGSGDEQY

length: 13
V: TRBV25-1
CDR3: ASSDGQGVQETQY

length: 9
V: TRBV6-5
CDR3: ASITPHGYT

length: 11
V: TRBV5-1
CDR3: ASSPGQEGTQY

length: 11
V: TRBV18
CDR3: ASSLSGNSEQY

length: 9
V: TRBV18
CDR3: ASSVQETQY

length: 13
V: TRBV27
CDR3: ASSSTGASGNTIY

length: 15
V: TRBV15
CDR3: ATSRDHQTAYNQPQH

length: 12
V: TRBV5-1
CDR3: ASSLGGLGNTIY

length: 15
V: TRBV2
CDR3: ASSGPAGGRGQETQY

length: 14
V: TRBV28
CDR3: ASSLYDRKYQETQY

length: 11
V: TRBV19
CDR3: ASNRGRNEKLF

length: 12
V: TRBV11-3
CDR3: ASSRRDSDYEQY

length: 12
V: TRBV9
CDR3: ASSVDRGNYGYT

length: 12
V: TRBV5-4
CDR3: ASSSGQGTMEQY

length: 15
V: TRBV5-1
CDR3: ASSLSLAAPSPYEQY

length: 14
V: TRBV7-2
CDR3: ASSLALAVSNEKLF

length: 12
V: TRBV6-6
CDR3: ASSLQQGNQPQH